This T cell receptor (beta chain) was retrieved from a study of CD8+ T cells in alopecia areata. Stated treatment: oral pan-JAK inhibitor, 5-10 mg twice daily. The V end lost 0 bases, the J end lost 2 bases, and 5 bases lay between the germline ends. The CDR3 has 13 amino acids. The germline V gene has CDR1 SGHRS and CDR2 YFSETQ. Following extraction, RNA underwent reverse transcription to cDNA, which served as the sequencing template. Produced via immunoSEQ multiplex PCR; TCRdb's table is partial and in-frame only. The sample carries more than 95,000 clones, roughly 60% recorded once. The chain recombines TRBV5-1 with TRBJ1-2; possible D gene TRBD1, 5 bases. This receptor was obtained from a human donor with alopecia areata. The material was CD8+ T cells sorted from blood, obtained at week 4, from a patient treated with tofacitinib. In DNA, the CDR3 is TGCGCCAGCAGCTTGGCAGGGAACTATGGCTACACCTTC. Its translation: CASSLAGNYGYTF.